The rows below give T cell receptor beta chains drawn from one sample of a study of shared clonotypes between healthy human individuals. Produced via immunoSEQ multiplex PCR; TCRdb's table is partial and in-frame only. The sample yields approximately 640,000 clones, 60% to 80% seen once. Sequenced material: memory CD4+ T cells sorted from blood. These receptor sequences come from a woman aged 30 to 39 in good health. The CDR3 runs from the conserved cysteine through the conserved F or W. D genes are given only for firm matches. Size is stated for part of the rows, as once, few or many counts, or as a class when the clone is expanded.

CDR3	DNA	V	J	D	size
CASTPRPGTGNEQFF	TGTGCCAGTACCCCTCGTCCCGGGACAGGGAATGAGCAGTTCTTC	TRBV19	TRBJ2-1	TRBD1	NA
CASSVTYTEAFF	TGTGCCAGCAGCGTGACTTACACTGAAGCTTTCTTT	TRBV7-3	TRBJ1-1	NA	NA
CASSEASGFGADNEQFF	TGTGCCAGCAGTGAAGCGTCAGGGTTCGGAGCAGACAATGAGCAGTTCTTC	TRBV2	TRBJ2-1	NA	few
CASSLEGWDQPQHF	TGTGCCAGCAGCTTAGAAGGGTGGGATCAGCCCCAGCATTTT	TRBV7-9	TRBJ1-5	NA	NA
CASTGGGAETQYF	TGTGCCAGCACGGGAGGGGGGGCAGAGACCCAGTACTTC	TRBV7-9	TRBJ2-5	TRBD2	few
CASSQTSGGVGYGYTF	TGCGCCAGCAGCCAAACCTCGGGAGGTGTCGGGTATGGCTACACCTTC	TRBV4-1	TRBJ1-2	NA	NA
CASSFGPGMHGYTF	TGTGCCAGCAGCTTTGGACCAGGGATGCATGGCTACACCTTC	TRBV11-2	TRBJ1-2	NA	NA
CASRSQGFSGDQPQHF	TGTGCCAGCAGGAGCCAGGGGTTTAGTGGGGATCAGCCCCAGCATTTT	TRBV28	TRBJ1-5	NA	NA
CASSTGTAPYEQYF	TGTGCCAGCAGCACCGGGACAGCTCCCTACGAGCAGTACTTC	TRBV7-9	TRBJ2-7	TRBD1	NA
CASSLAPGASYEQYF	TGTGCCAGCAGCTTAGCTCCCGGGGCGAGCTACGAGCAGTACTTC	TRBV7-2	TRBJ2-7	NA	once
CSVWTPYEQYF	TGCAGCGTGTGGACTCCTTACGAGCAGTACTTC	TRBV29-1	TRBJ2-7	NA	NA
CASSIEGGGHEKLFF	TGTGCCAGTAGTATAGAAGGAGGGGGCCATGAAAAACTGTTTTTT	TRBV19	TRBJ1-4	TRBD1	NA
CSVHGTGQETQYF	TGCAGCGTCCACGGGACAGGCCAAGAGACCCAGTACTTC	TRBV29-1	TRBJ2-5	TRBD1	NA
CATSRVLGSNYGYTF	TGTGCCACCAGCAGAGTGCTGGGATCTAACTATGGCTACACCTTC	TRBV15	TRBJ1-2	NA	few
CAWSWDWTDTQYF	TGTGCCTGGAGCTGGGACTGGACAGATACGCAGTATTTT	TRBV30	TRBJ2-3	NA	few
CASSRRTGQAIYGYTF	TGTGCCAGCAGTCGCCGGACCGGACAGGCTATCTATGGCTACACCTTC	TRBV28	TRBJ1-2	TRBD1	NA
CASSILTRGVSTEAFF	TGTGCCAGTAGTATCCTCACTCGAGGGGTGAGCACTGAAGCTTTCTTT	TRBV19	TRBJ1-1	NA	few
CASSLGLWGSGTDTQYF	TGTGCCAGCAGTTTAGGCCTTTGGGGCTCTGGCACAGATACGCAGTATTTT	TRBV2	TRBJ2-3	NA	NA
CASGLVLGTNNGNTEAFF	TGTGCTAGTGGTTTGGTACTAGGTACCAACAATGGGAACACTGAAGCTTTCTTT	TRBV12-5	TRBJ1-1	NA	once
CASSKLRGTYEQYF	TGTGCCAGTAGTAAGTTGAGAGGGACCTACGAGCAGTACTTC	TRBV19	TRBJ2-7	NA	NA
CASSLAGTGRQRSYEQYF	TGCGCCAGCAGCTTGGCCGGGACAGGGCGTCAACGATCCTACGAGCAGTACTTC	TRBV5-1	TRBJ2-7	TRBD1	NA
CASSSGQDWSEAFF	TGTGCCAGCAGTTCTGGACAAGATTGGTCTGAAGCTTTCTTT	TRBV28	TRBJ1-1	NA	NA
CASSISAGDNSNQPQHF	TGTGCCAGTAGTATTTCGGCCGGTGATAATAGCAATCAGCCCCAGCATTTT	TRBV19	TRBJ1-5	NA	once
CASSGGSTDVAGEAFF	TGTGCCAGCTCCGGGGGATCGACAGACGTCGCCGGTGAAGCTTTCTTT	TRBV18	TRBJ1-1	NA	NA
CASRTGIEQYF	TGCGCCAGCAGGACAGGGATTGAGCAGTACTTC	TRBV5-1	TRBJ2-7	TRBD1	NA
CASSLVAGSSYEQYF	TGCGCCAGCAGCTTGGTAGCAGGGTCCTCCTACGAGCAGTACTTC	TRBV5-1	TRBJ2-7	NA	NA
CASSPPGVSSGDGYTF	TGTGCCAGCTCACCACCCGGCGTTAGTTCAGGGGATGGCTACACCTTC	TRBV18	TRBJ1-2	NA	NA
CASGGPETQYF	TGTGCCAGTGGGGGGCCTGAGACCCAGTACTTC	TRBV2	TRBJ2-5	NA	NA
CASSEQGVMLQPQHF	TGTGCCAGCAGTGAACAGGGGGTGATGCTTCAGCCCCAGCATTTT	TRBV6-1	TRBJ1-5	TRBD1	few
CASSLEQGAGGNTIYF	TGCGCCAGCAGCTTGGAACAGGGGGCTGGTGGAAACACCATATATTTT	TRBV5-1	TRBJ1-3	TRBD1	NA
CASSLAPPGIYNEQFF	TGTGCCAGCAGCTTAGCCCCCCCCGGAATCTACAATGAGCAGTTCTTC	TRBV7-2	TRBJ2-1	NA	NA
CASSGLAGIADTQYF	TGTGCCAGCAGTGGACTAGCGGGTATCGCAGATACGCAGTATTTT	TRBV2	TRBJ2-3	TRBD2	once
CASSSLRREGGDTQYF	TGTGCCAGCAGCTCCCTCCGGCGGGAGGGAGGGGATACGCAGTATTTT	TRBV11-2	TRBJ2-3	TRBD2	NA
CASRGLPNTGELFF	TGTGCCAGCAGGGGACTACCGAACACCGGGGAGCTGTTTTTT	TRBV27	TRBJ2-2	TRBD2	few
CAISDLLADRTDTQYF	TGTGCCATCAGTGACCTCCTAGCGGACCGCACAGATACGCAGTATTTT	TRBV10-3	TRBJ2-3	TRBD2	NA
CASSWTRGLGNTIYF	TGTGCCAGCAGTTGGACCAGGGGGCTCGGAAACACCATATATTTT	TRBV28	TRBJ1-3	TRBD1	few
CASSAPGVNTQYF	TGTGCCAGCAGCGCCCCGGGAGTAAATACGCAGTATTTT	TRBV6-1	TRBJ2-3	NA	NA
CASSLVSSGYNEQFF	TGCGCCAGCAGCTTGGTTTCTAGCGGATACAATGAGCAGTTCTTC	TRBV5-1	TRBJ2-1	TRBD2	NA
CASSGRDSYNEQFF	TGTGCCAGCAGCGGCCGGGACAGTTACAATGAGCAGTTCTTC	TRBV11-2	TRBJ2-1	TRBD1	NA
CASSLGRGSHTDEQYF	TGTGCCAGCAGCTTAGGAAGAGGTTCTCATACGGACGAGCAGTACTTC	TRBV7-6	TRBJ2-7	NA	once
CASSLSFGASGANTGELFF	TGTGCCAGCAGTTTATCATTCGGGGCTAGCGGGGCTAACACCGGGGAGCTGTTTTTT	TRBV28	TRBJ2-2	TRBD2	NA
CASSLRKVKGSRGSYNEQFF	TGTGCCAGCAGTCTACGGAAGGTAAAGGGCTCAAGGGGGTCCTACAATGAGCAGTTCTTC	TRBV2	TRBJ2-1	NA	NA
CASSPLGTGGETQYF	TGCGCCAGCAGCCCACTCGGGACAGGGGGAGAGACCCAGTACTTC	TRBV5-1	TRBJ2-5	TRBD1	NA
CASSSGYFGSTDTQYF	TGTGCCAGCAGTTCCGGCTATTTCGGTAGCACAGATACGCAGTATTTT	TRBV28	TRBJ2-3	NA	NA
CASSSILTGGTYEQYF	TGTGCCAGCAGCTCAATCCTGACAGGGGGTACCTACGAGCAGTACTTC	TRBV11-1	TRBJ2-7	TRBD1	NA
CASRAGAGSGEQYF	TGTGCCAGCAGGGCCGGGGCAGGGAGTGGCGAGCAGTACTTC	TRBV27	TRBJ2-7	NA	NA
CASSQAAAAGGNQPQHF	TGTGCCAGCAGCCAAGCCGCAGCAGCTGGGGGGAATCAGCCCCAGCATTTT	TRBV7-2	TRBJ1-5	NA	NA